This TCR beta chain emerged from a study of T cell responses to AZD1222 COVID-19 vaccine. Study-wide results and caveats: Baseline antibody screening turned up just a handful of seropositive AZD1222 recipients.

Comments on this clone: Its antigen is not identified.

The CDR3 runs to 13 residues. From germline, CDR1 is SEHNR and CDR2 FQNEAQ (reference sequence). The V gene lost 5 bases and the J gene lost 4 bases, with 8 bases spanning the gap. The table came from immunoSEQ multiplex PCR; TCRdb's copy has only in-frame clones and leaves some out. Here the sample spans 100,000 to 120,000 clones, around 89% being singletons. The V gene is TRBV7-9, the J gene TRBJ1-4; D is uncertain. The sample was peripheral blood, taken on day 0 of AZD1222 vaccination. The TCR sequence derives from an adult in good health. The CDR3: CASSRGVNEKLFF. In nucleotides, the CDR3 is TGTGCCAGCAGCCGTGGGGTTAATGAAAAACTGTTTTTT.